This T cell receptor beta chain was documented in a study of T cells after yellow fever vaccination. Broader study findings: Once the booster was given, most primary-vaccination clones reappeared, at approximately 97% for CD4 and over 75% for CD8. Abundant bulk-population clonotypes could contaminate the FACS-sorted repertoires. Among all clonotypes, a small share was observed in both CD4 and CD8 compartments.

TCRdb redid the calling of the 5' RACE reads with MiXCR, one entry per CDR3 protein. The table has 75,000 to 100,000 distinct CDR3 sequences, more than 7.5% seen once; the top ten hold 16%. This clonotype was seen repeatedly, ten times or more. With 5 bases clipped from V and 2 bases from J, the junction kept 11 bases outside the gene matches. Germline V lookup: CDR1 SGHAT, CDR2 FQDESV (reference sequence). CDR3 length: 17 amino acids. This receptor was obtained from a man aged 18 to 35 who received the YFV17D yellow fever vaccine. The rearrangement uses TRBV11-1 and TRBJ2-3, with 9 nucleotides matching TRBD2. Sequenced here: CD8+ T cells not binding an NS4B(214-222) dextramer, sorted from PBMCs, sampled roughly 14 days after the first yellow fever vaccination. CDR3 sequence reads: CASSGPGLASPTDTQYF. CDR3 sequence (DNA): TGTGCCAGCAGCGGACCGGGACTAGCATCTCCCACAGATACGCAGTATTTT.